These 23 T cell receptor beta chains came from one sample sequenced in a study of metastatic and nonmetastatic thyroid tumors (dated by TCRdb to about 2020). No treatment had been received by any patient before thyroid surgery. Library preparation used PCR. The sample was run on an Illumina HiSeq 4000. Clones were called with MiXCR by TCRdb after fastp trimmed the public reads at Q25, and only in-frame beta chains were retained. Here the sample has tens of thousands of clones; approximately 20% occur a single time. The top ten clones comprise about 4.6% of the sample. The sequenced sample consisted of blood. The receptor source for this set is a male donor with papillary thyroid cancer or a benign thyroid nodule (not recorded which). Some clones in this sample may be carry-over from other donors' samples.

This clone was observed a handful of times. The junction and the germline gene differ at one end; a read error may be behind it. The rearrangement links TRBV6-1 to TRBJ2-1; 7 bases map to TRBD1. CDR3 length equals 16 residues. Looked up from germline, CDR1 is MNHNS and CDR2 is SASEGT. CDR3 amino acids: CANSDGATGVYNEQFF. The CDR3 region has the DNA TGTGCCAACAGTGACGGGGCCACAGGGGTTTACAATGAGCAGTTCTTC.

This sequence joins TRBV20-1 and TRBJ2-1; maybe TRBD1 (6 bases). The CDR3 consists of 14 residues. Deletions cut 6 bases from V and 6 bases from J, with 18 bases between. The germline V gene encodes CDR1 DFQATT and CDR2 SNEGSKA (reference sequence). The CDR3 spells CSARDMVRLNEQFF. Here the CDR3 DNA reads TGCAGTGCGAGGGACATGGTAAGGCTCAATGAGCAGTTCTTC.

The chain couples TRBV5-5 to TRBJ2-7; the D gene is possibly TRBD2 (7 bases). The CDR3 runs to 15 residues. The V gene lost 4 bases and the J gene lost 5 bases, with 19 bases spanning the gap. Germline assignment: CDR1 SGHKS and CDR2 YYEKEE (reference sequence). CDR3 sequence reads: CASSPPRGGGHEQYF. As DNA, the CDR3 is TGTGCCAGCAGCCCCCCTAGGGGGGGGGGACACGAGCAGTACTTC. The variable domain in full, completed from reference TRBV5-5 and TRBJ2-7, reads DAGVTQSPTHLIKTRGQQVTLRCSPISGHKSVSWYQQVLGQGPQFIFQYYEKEERGRGNFPDRFSARQFPNYSSELNVNALLLGDSALYLCASSPPRGGGHEQYFGPGTRLTVT.

The chain has TRBV6-4 and TRBJ2-7; the D gene is possibly TRBD2 (5 bases). V dropped 6 bases and J dropped 6 bases, with 12 bases sitting between them. This CDR3 contains 12 residues. Germline V gene data show CDR1 as MRHNA and CDR2 as SNTAGT. The CDR3 bases are TGTGCCAGCAGCCCTTCCCGGGGCGAGCAGTACTTC. Protein sequence: CASSPSRGEQYF.

V usage is TRBV12-3 or TRBV12-4 and J usage is TRBJ1-3, with 10 bases fitting TRBD1. This CDR3 region has 15 residues. Unmatched junction bases numbered 7, after V lost 3 bases and J lost 8 bases. Written as DNA, the CDR3 is TGTGCCAGCAGTTTTGGAGGGACAGGGGTATACACCATATATTTT. It specifies CASSFGGTGVYTIYF.

By frequency in the sample, this clone is medium-sized. The rearrangement joins TRBV5-1 to TRBJ2-7; D possibly corresponds to TRBD1 (6 bases). CDR3 length: 13 amino acids. Germline V gives CDR1 SGHRS, CDR2 YFSETQ. Between the trimmed V and J ends, which lost 4 bases and 3 bases, there was a span of 11 bases. CDR3 region: CASSPDRYYEQYF. The CDR3 bases are TGCGCCAGCAGCCCGGACAGATACTACGAGCAGTACTTC.

The chain employs TRBV15 and TRBJ1-5, with no clear D. V gave up 0 bases and J gave up 9 bases, with 9 bases separating them. Per the germline V gene, CDR1 is LNHNV and CDR2 is YYDKDF (reference sequence). The CDR3 runs to 13 residues. The CDR3: CATSRDPVPPQHF. CDR3 DNA sequence: TGTGCCACCAGCAGAGATCCTGTGCCGCCCCAGCATTTT.

This clone came up many times. A much larger clone differs by one base, so this may be a read error. The rearrangement links TRBV9 to TRBJ2-1; D gene uncertain. The CDR3 spans 14 residues. The germline V gene encodes CDR1 SGDLS and CDR2 YYNGEE. The DNA for the CDR3 is TGTGCCAGCAGCGTAGGGTCGGAGATCAATGGGCAGTTCTTC. Amino acid sequence: CASSVGSEINGQFF.

This chain connects TRBV6-1 to TRBJ1-1; D possibly corresponds to TRBD1 (5 bases). The germline gives CDR1 MNHNS, CDR2 SASEGT. CDR3 length: 13 amino acids. V dropped 6 bases and J dropped 3 bases, with 11 bases sitting between them. CDR3 bases: TGTGCCAGCAGCCCGACAGTGGACACTGAAGCTTTCTTT. Its translation is CASSPTVDTEAFF.

This clone was picked up many times. The chain joins TRBV20-1 to TRBJ1-5, with a tentative D call TRBD1 (5 bases). Germline CDR1 DFQATT, CDR2 SNEGSKA (reference sequence). Trimming removed 6 bases from V and 2 bases from J, with 23 bases in between. The CDR3 length is 17 residues. This chain's CDR3 is CSALPGGRFSGNQPQHF. In DNA form, the CDR3 reads TGCAGTGCCCTCCCGGGGGGGAGATTTAGCGGCAATCAGCCCCAGCATTTT.

This clone occurred once. This chain joins TRBV7-2 and TRBJ2-5; D is perhaps TRBD1 (5 bases). CDR3 length: 15 residues. The V gene lost 2 bases and the J gene lost 1 base, with 11 bases spanning the gap. Germline CDR1 and CDR2: SGHTA and FQGNSA. The CDR3 protein is CASSLWLGPQETQYF. As DNA, the CDR3 is TGTGCCAGCAGCTTATGGCTGGGGCCCCAAGAGACCCAGTACTTC.

On this clone: Given the absence of the conserved phenylalanine or tryptophan at the CDR3 end, a read error is likely. The DNA is omitted, as the CDR3 cannot be located on it reliably, and the CDR3 follows TCRdb's listing. The chain uses TRBV6-1 and TRBJ1-2. Counting both end residues, the CDR3 totals 12 amino acids. CDR1 is MNHNS, CDR2 SASEGT, per germline. This chain's CDR3 is CASSEATLQHTL.

V is TRBV6-6 and J is TRBJ2-2; 7 bases agree with TRBD1. The CDR3 totals 16 residues. Germline V lookup: CDR1 MNHNY, CDR2 SVGAGI (reference sequence). The J segment lost 4 bases and the V segment lost 3 bases, leaving 8 bases of the junction unmatched. The CDR3 reads CASSYSLQGFTGELFF. For the CDR3, the DNA is TGTGCCAGCAGTTATTCCTTACAGGGGTTCACCGGGGAGCTGTTTTTT.

This clone showed up just once. The rearrangement joins TRBV29-1 to TRBJ2-7, with TRBD2 matching 10 bases. The CDR3 contains 17 residues. Unmatched junction bases numbered 21, after V lost 6 bases and J lost 7 bases. Germline CDR1 reads SQVTM; CDR2 reads ANQGSEA. This chain's CDR3 is CSVGLAAVLVVFGEQYF. CDR3 bases: TGCAGCGTCGGACTAGCGGCAGTACTGGTCGTTTTTGGGGAGCAGTACTTC.

The V call is TRBV12-3 or TRBV12-4, the J call TRBJ1-5; D remains unclear. Trimming removed 2 bases at V and 9 bases at J, with 11 bases between. The CDR3 is 13 residues long. The CDR3 loop is CASSLINPGPQHF. CDR3 nucleotides: TGTGCCAGCAGTTTAATCAACCCCGGGCCCCAGCATTTT.

This chain joins TRBV11-2 and TRBJ1-1, with TRBD1 as a possible D gene (5 bases). This CDR3 region has 17 residues. The V and J ends lost 4 bases and 0 bases respectively, with 18 bases between them. CDR1 is SGHAT and CDR2 is FQNNGV in the germline V gene. The CDR3 sequence is CASSSPGGTIVNTEAFF. In DNA, the CDR3 is TGTGCCAGCAGCTCCCCGGGGGGGACCATCGTGAACACTGAAGCTTTCTTT.

This clone was picked up a small number of times. At one end the junction does not follow the germline gene, possibly because of a read error. The CDR3 loop reads CASRGIETGEQHF. The CDR3 DNA follows: TGTGCCAGTAGAGGGATAGAGACAGGCGAGCAGCACTTC. The rearrangement uses TRBV19 and TRBJ2-7; maybe TRBD1 (6 bases). The germline CDR1 and CDR2 sequences are LNHDA and SQIVND (reference sequence). CDR3 length equals 13 residues.

This clone appeared a few times. The chain links TRBV25-1 to TRBJ2-3; unclear D gene. The V gene's germline CDR1 is MGHDK and CDR2 SYGVNS. The CDR3 is made up of 12 amino acids. Trimming took off 7 bases at V and 4 bases at J, with 9 bases between the two ends. The DNA of the CDR3 is TGTGCCAGCAAAGGTGGTTCAGATACGCAGTATTTT. It encodes CASKGGSDTQYF.

The chain employs TRBV13 and TRBJ1-5; D unclear. This CDR3 comprises 13 residues. Trimming removed 2 bases at V and 9 bases at J, with 11 bases between. Germline assignment: CDR1 PRHDT and CDR2 FYEKMQ (reference sequence). Written as DNA, the CDR3 is TGTGCCAGCAGCTTAAAGGGCGACGGGCCCCAGCATTTT. Translating gives CASSLKGDGPQHF.

This clone was counted ten times or more. CDR3: CASSLAASGSNEQFF. DNA for the CDR3: TGTGCCAGCAGCTTAGCGGCTAGCGGGAGCAATGAGCAGTTCTTC. This rearrangement joins TRBV11-1 to TRBJ2-1, with 10 bases lining up with TRBD2. Germline-derived CDR1 and CDR2 are SGHAT and FQDESV (reference sequence). V lost 0 bases to trimming and J lost 6 bases; unmatched junction nucleotides: 2. CDR3 length: 15 residues.

This clone was observed at least ten times. The chain joins TRBV10-3 to TRBJ1-3, with D unclear. V was shortened by 7 bases and J by 0 bases, with 13 bases between the two germline ends. CDR1 and CDR2 (germline): ENHRY, SYGVKD. The CDR3 is 15 amino acids. In DNA, the CDR3 is TGTGCCATCACCGAAGGCCTCAGCTCTGGAAACACCATATATTTT. Protein: CAITEGLSSGNTIYF.

The CDR3 spells CASSLIAGGGYNEQFF. The CDR3 DNA reads as TGCGCCAGCAGCCTTATAGCGGGGGGCGGCTACAATGAGCAGTTCTTC. This sequence joins TRBV5-1 and TRBJ2-1, with 10 bases aligning to TRBD2. Germline CDR1 reads SGHRS; CDR2 reads YFSETQ. The CDR3 contains 16 residues. The V segment lost 4 bases and the J segment 3 bases; nucleotides outside the gene matches: 7.

In its sample, this clone was seen many times. V and J are TRBV28 and TRBJ1-5; D not resolved. V dropped 6 bases and J dropped 0 bases, with 12 bases sitting between them. Looked up from germline, CDR1 is MDHEN and CDR2 is SYDVKM. This CDR3 region has 15 residues. DNA for the CDR3: TGTGCCAGCAGCACTAATCGGTATAGCAATCAGCCCCAGCATTTT. Amino acids: CASSTNRYSNQPQHF.